This T cell receptor (beta chain) was sequenced in a study of cytomegalovirus exposure and HLA in healthy donors. General study points: Subsequent analysis revealed that first-cohort TCR clusters tended to co-occur in the 95 to 150 validation repertoires.

The repertoire was sequenced with immunoSEQ multiplex PCR; TCRdb's copy has only in-frame clones and lacks some. The table records tens of thousands of clones, approximately 80% of them present only once. The length of the CDR3 is 15 residues. V lost 1 base and J lost 5; bases outside the gene matches: 3. The germline gives CDR1 MGHRA, CDR2 YSYEKL. As concerns this clone: Antigen specificity is unknown.

The chain combines TRBV4-1 with TRBJ2-1, with 9 bases identical to TRBD2. The source material was PBMCs. The clonotype comes from a man younger than 45 in good health and CMV-seronegative. The CDR3 DNA sequence: TGCGCCAGCAGCCAAGGGCTAGCGGGAAACAATGAGCAGTTCTTC. This sequence encodes CASSQGLAGNNEQFF.